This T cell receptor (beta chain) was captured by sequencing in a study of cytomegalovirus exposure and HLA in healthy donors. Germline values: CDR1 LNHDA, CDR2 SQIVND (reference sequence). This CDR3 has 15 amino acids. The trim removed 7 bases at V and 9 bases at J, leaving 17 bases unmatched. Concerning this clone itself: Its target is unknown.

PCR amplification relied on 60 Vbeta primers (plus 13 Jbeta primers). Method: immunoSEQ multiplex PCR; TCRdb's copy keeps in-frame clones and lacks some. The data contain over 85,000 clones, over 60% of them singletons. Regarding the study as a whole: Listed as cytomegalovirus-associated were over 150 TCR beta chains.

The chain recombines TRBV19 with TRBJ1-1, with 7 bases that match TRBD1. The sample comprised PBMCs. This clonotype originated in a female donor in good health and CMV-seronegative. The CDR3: CASISVSGQPTKAFF. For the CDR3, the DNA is TGTGCCAGTATCTCCGTTTCGGGACAGCCTACCAAAGCTTTCTTT.